A selection of T cell receptor beta chains follows, all from one sample in a study of PD-1 blockade in classical Hodgkin lymphoma. Some clones are missing from TCRdb's copy, which holds only in-frame ones; the method was immunoSEQ multiplex PCR. The data hold about 59,000 clones, with more than 90% observed a single time. The sequenced sample was peripheral blood mononuclear cells (PBMCs), obtained at baseline. The receptor source for this set is a human donor with classical Hodgkin lymphoma. Each CDR3 is given with its conserved first and last residue. Each record gives: V gene, D gene, clone size, J gene, CDR3 protein, CDR3 DNA. The D gene is left open where the match is weak. A clone size is listed for some rows: how often the clone was seen (once, few, many), or a class if it is expanded.

V gene: TRBV19
D gene: .
clone size: .
J gene: TRBJ1-5
CDR3 protein: CASSNTGNLRKQPQHF
CDR3 DNA: TGTGCCAGTAGTAACACAGGTAACCTAAGGAAACAGCCCCAGCATTTT

V gene: TRBV5-6
D gene: .
clone size: .
J gene: TRBJ1-1
CDR3 protein: CASSRLGAGMNTEAFF
CDR3 DNA: TGTGCCAGCAGCCGCCTGGGGGCTGGGATGAACACTGAAGCTTTCTTT

V gene: TRBV29-1
D gene: .
clone size: few
J gene: TRBJ1-2
CDR3 protein: CSVERSGNYGYTF
CDR3 DNA: TGCAGCGTTGAGAGGTCGGGAAACTATGGCTACACCTTC

V gene: TRBV6-5
D gene: .
clone size: .
J gene: TRBJ2-3
CDR3 protein: CASSYGQPPDTQYF
CDR3 DNA: TGTGCCAGCAGTTACGGACAACCCCCGGATACGCAGTATTTT

V gene: TRBV9
D gene: .
clone size: .
J gene: TRBJ2-6
CDR3 protein: CASSPTKGIGANVLTF
CDR3 DNA: TGTGCCAGCAGCCCCACAAAGGGGATTGGGGCCAACGTCCTGACTTTC

V gene: TRBV2
D gene: .
clone size: .
J gene: TRBJ2-3
CDR3 protein: CASSWLAPSTDTQYF
CDR3 DNA: TGTGCCAGCAGCTGGCTAGCACCTAGCACAGATACGCAGTATTTT

V gene: TRBV2
D gene: TRBD1
clone size: .
J gene: TRBJ1-1
CDR3 protein: CASRETGPLPEAFF
CDR3 DNA: TGTGCCAGCAGAGAGACAGGGCCACTACCTGAAGCTTTCTTT

V gene: TRBV2
D gene: .
clone size: .
J gene: TRBJ1-5
CDR3 protein: CASSDYGNYQPQHF
CDR3 DNA: TGTGCCAGCAGTGATTACGGAAACTATCAGCCCCAGCATTTT

V gene: TRBV5-6
D gene: .
clone size: .
J gene: TRBJ2-7
CDR3 protein: CASRELAGIPYEQYF
CDR3 DNA: TGTGCCAGCAGGGAGCTGGCGGGAATACCCTACGAGCAGTACTTC

V gene: TRBV15
D gene: TRBD2
clone size: .
J gene: TRBJ2-2
CDR3 protein: CATSRVYSGANTGELFF
CDR3 DNA: TGTGCCACCAGCAGAGTATATAGCGGGGCGAACACCGGGGAGCTGTTTTTT

V gene: TRBV2
D gene: TRBD2
clone size: once
J gene: TRBJ2-7
CDR3 protein: CASSDQSGGSSYEQYF
CDR3 DNA: TGTGCCAGCAGTGACCAGAGCGGGGGGTCGTCCTACGAGCAGTACTTC

V gene: TRBV7-9
D gene: TRBD1
clone size: few
J gene: TRBJ1-5
CDR3 protein: CASSLVGGWNQPQHF
CDR3 DNA: TGTGCCAGCAGCTTAGTAGGGGGCTGGAATCAGCCCCAGCATTTT

V gene: TRBV6-5
D gene: TRBD2
clone size: once
J gene: TRBJ2-7
CDR3 protein: CARAADEWGGEQYF
CDR3 DNA: TGTGCACGAGCGGCAGATGAGTGGGGGGGGGAGCAGTACTTC

V gene: TRBV5-1
D gene: .
clone size: .
J gene: TRBJ2-2
CDR3 protein: CASSLGAGNTGELFF
CDR3 DNA: TGCGCCAGCAGCTTGGGGGCTGGAAACACCGGGGAGCTGTTTTTT

V gene: TRBV11-2
D gene: .
clone size: .
J gene: TRBJ2-2
CDR3 protein: CASSFQGNTGELFF
CDR3 DNA: TGTGCCAGCAGCTTCCAGGGGAACACCGGGGAGCTGTTTTTT

V gene: TRBV19
D gene: .
clone size: once
J gene: TRBJ1-1
CDR3 protein: CASSLRKNTEAFF
CDR3 DNA: TGTGCCAGTAGTTTAAGGAAGAACACTGAAGCTTTCTTT

V gene: TRBV5-5
D gene: .
clone size: .
J gene: TRBJ2-3
CDR3 protein: CASSLGPGLADTQYF
CDR3 DNA: TGTGCCAGCAGCTTGGGGCCAGGTTTAGCAGATACGCAGTATTTT

V gene: TRBV11-2
D gene: .
clone size: .
J gene: TRBJ2-5
CDR3 protein: CASSLDTSGETQYF
CDR3 DNA: TGTGCCAGCAGCTTAGATACTAGTGGGGAGACCCAGTACTTC

V gene: TRBV20-1
D gene: .
clone size: once
J gene: TRBJ1-2
CDR3 protein: CSAEVGYTF
CDR3 DNA: TGCAGTGCGGAGGTTGGCTACACCTTC

V gene: TRBV29-1
D gene: .
clone size: .
J gene: TRBJ2-1
CDR3 protein: CSVNLRASSYNEQFF
CDR3 DNA: TGCAGCGTTAATTTGAGGGCAAGCTCCTACAATGAGCAGTTCTTC

V gene: TRBV9
D gene: .
clone size: .
J gene: TRBJ2-3
CDR3 protein: CASSVAGGSWSDTQYF
CDR3 DNA: TGTGCCAGCAGCGTAGCTGGTGGGAGTTGGTCAGATACGCAGTATTTT

V gene: TRBV15
D gene: .
clone size: .
J gene: TRBJ2-7
CDR3 protein: CATSRGAENYEQYF
CDR3 DNA: TGTGCCACCAGCAGAGGAGCGGAGAACTACGAGCAGTACTTC

V gene: TRBV7-2
D gene: .
clone size: .
J gene: TRBJ2-4
CDR3 protein: CASSLEGTALNIQYF
CDR3 DNA: TGTGCCAGCAGCTTAGAAGGGACCGCTTTAAACATTCAGTACTTC

V gene: TRBV7-3
D gene: .
clone size: .
J gene: TRBJ1-1
CDR3 protein: CASSPDGNTEAFF
CDR3 DNA: TGTGCCAGCAGCCCAGACGGGAACACTGAAGCTTTCTTT

V gene: TRBV5-4
D gene: TRBD1
clone size: .
J gene: TRBJ1-6
CDR3 protein: CASSWEDRGNYNSPLHF
CDR3 DNA: TGTGCCAGCAGCTGGGAGGACAGGGGGAACTATAATTCACCCCTCCACTTT

V gene: TRBV28
D gene: .
clone size: few
J gene: TRBJ2-3
CDR3 protein: CASSGYTDTQYF
CDR3 DNA: TGTGCCAGCAGCGGTTACACAGATACGCAGTATTTT

V gene: TRBV6-6
D gene: TRBD1
clone size: .
J gene: TRBJ2-7
CDR3 protein: CASRSGGMYEQYF
CDR3 DNA: TGTGCCAGCAGGTCAGGGGGTATGTACGAGCAGTACTTC

V gene: TRBV5-6
D gene: .
clone size: .
J gene: TRBJ1-5
CDR3 protein: CASSFLGNNQPQHF
CDR3 DNA: TGTGCCAGCAGCTTTCTGGGGAATAATCAGCCCCAGCATTTT

V gene: TRBV28
D gene: .
clone size: .
J gene: TRBJ2-7
CDR3 protein: CASSLVGLYEQYF
CDR3 DNA: TGTGCCAGCAGTTTGGTGGGGCTCTACGAGCAGTACTTC

V gene: TRBV7-2
D gene: TRBD2
clone size: .
J gene: TRBJ2-1
CDR3 protein: CASSVHTGLAGGAEQFF
CDR3 DNA: TGTGCCAGCAGCGTACACACGGGACTAGCGGGAGGGGCTGAGCAGTTCTTC

V gene: TRBV5-1
D gene: TRBD1
clone size: .
J gene: TRBJ1-4
CDR3 protein: CASSVGQGNEKLFF
CDR3 DNA: TGCGCCAGCAGCGTGGGACAGGGGAATGAAAAACTGTTTTTT

V gene: TRBV19
D gene: .
clone size: .
J gene: TRBJ1-6
CDR3 protein: CASSPSGGDGGPLHF
CDR3 DNA: TGTGCCAGTAGCCCTAGTGGTGGAGATGGAGGACCCCTCCACTTT

V gene: TRBV6-1
D gene: .
clone size: .
J gene: TRBJ1-3
CDR3 protein: CASSTGAGNTIYF
CDR3 DNA: TGTGCCAGCAGTACGGGGGCTGGAAACACCATATATTTT

V gene: TRBV27
D gene: TRBD2
clone size: .
J gene: TRBJ2-3
CDR3 protein: CASSLLAGVSDTQYF
CDR3 DNA: TGTGCCAGCAGTTTATTGGCGGGAGTCTCGGATACGCAGTATTTT

V gene: TRBV7-2
D gene: .
clone size: .
J gene: TRBJ2-7
CDR3 protein: CASSLAGGGTYEQYF
CDR3 DNA: TGTGCCAGCAGCTTAGCGGGGGGAGGCACATACGAGCAGTACTTC

V gene: TRBV19
D gene: TRBD1
clone size: .
J gene: TRBJ1-5
CDR3 protein: CASSIDQGGHQPQHF
CDR3 DNA: TGTGCCAGTAGTATAGATCAGGGGGGGCATCAGCCCCAGCATTTT

V gene: TRBV28
D gene: TRBD2
clone size: .
J gene: TRBJ2-7
CDR3 protein: CASSRAGGSYEQYF
CDR3 DNA: TGTGCCAGCAGTAGAGCGGGAGGCTCCTACGAGCAGTACTTC

V gene: TRBV27
D gene: TRBD2
clone size: .
J gene: TRBJ2-2
CDR3 protein: CASSPGLAGTTGELFF
CDR3 DNA: TGTGCCAGCAGTCCAGGACTAGCGGGGACCACCGGGGAGCTGTTTTTT

V gene: TRBV10-1
D gene: .
clone size: .
J gene: TRBJ2-3
CDR3 protein: CASSERASSVADTQYF
CDR3 DNA: TGCGCCAGCAGTGAAAGGGCTAGCTCTGTCGCAGATACGCAGTATTTT

V gene: TRBV28
D gene: .
clone size: .
J gene: TRBJ1-3
CDR3 protein: CASRTDGNSGNTIYF
CDR3 DNA: TGTGCCAGCAGGACCGACGGGAACTCTGGAAACACCATATATTTT

V gene: TRBV2
D gene: .
clone size: .
J gene: TRBJ2-3
CDR3 protein: CASKGTGKGPQYF
CDR3 DNA: TGTGCCAGCAAGGGGACGGGTAAGGGTCCGCAGTATTTT

V gene: TRBV6-1
D gene: .
clone size: .
J gene: TRBJ1-1
CDR3 protein: CASSPTGSGFEAFF
CDR3 DNA: TGTGCCAGCAGCCCGACCGGGTCCGGGTTTGAAGCTTTCTTT

V gene: TRBV6-1
D gene: .
clone size: .
J gene: TRBJ2-1
CDR3 protein: CASSDRHALDADNEQFF
CDR3 DNA: TGTGCCAGCAGTGACCGACATGCATTAGATGCTGACAATGAGCAGTTCTTC

V gene: TRBV5-1
D gene: .
clone size: .
J gene: TRBJ1-5
CDR3 protein: CASSLAPRQPQHF
CDR3 DNA: TGCGCCAGCAGCTTGGCCCCTCGTCAGCCCCAGCATTTT

V gene: TRBV4-1
D gene: TRBD1
clone size: .
J gene: TRBJ1-4
CDR3 protein: CASSLGTGVEKLFF
CDR3 DNA: TGCGCCAGCAGCCTCGGGACAGGAGTTGAAAAACTGTTTTTT

V gene: TRBV6-5
D gene: TRBD1
clone size: .
J gene: TRBJ2-7
CDR3 protein: CASSYGRGPEQYF
CDR3 DNA: TGTGCCAGCAGTTACGGCAGGGGGCCAGAGCAGTACTTC

V gene: TRBV28
D gene: .
clone size: .
J gene: TRBJ1-5
CDR3 protein: CASSLSLSGTPYQPQHF
CDR3 DNA: TGTGCCAGCAGTTTAAGTCTATCCGGGACTCCTTATCAGCCCCAGCATTTT